This TCR beta chain was profiled in a study of control samples from healthy donors and cancer patients. Here immunoSEQ multiplex PCR was the method, and the copy in TCRdb shows in-frame clones only, minus some. Among 95,000 to 130,000 clones listed, 93% were seen once. The CDR3 contains 20 residues. The ends lost 1 base at V and 0 bases at J; junction bases unmatched: 9. Per germline, CDR1 MNHEY and CDR2 SVGEGT. The rearrangement uses TRBV6-2 or TRBV6-3 and TRBJ2-6; 10 bases are a match to TRBD1. The sequence was obtained from a man aged 30 to 39 in good health. What was sequenced was blood. Written as DNA, the CDR3 is TGTGCCAGCAGTTACTTAATTGGGACAGGGGCACTCTCTGGGGCCAACGTCCTGACTTTC. It codes for CASSYLIGTGALSGANVLTF.